This paragraph reports one T cell receptor beta chain. Its antigen is still unknown. No clone much larger than this one lies a single base away; base qualities are absent. The source of the sample is a study of long-term antiretroviral therapy in people with HIV (dated by TCRdb to the early 2020s). Some background on the complete study: The earliest samples were collected approximately a decade before the 2015 WHO recommendation for immediate ART, a period when ART was typically delayed until CD4 counts fell. This retrospective serial study examined whether starting ART and sustained HIV suppression were associated with changes in the composition and diversity of the TRB repertoire in peripheral blood. A total of roughly 200 cryopreserved PBMC samples came from 25 to 35 adults with confirmed HIV infection and were collected serially over a mean of roughly six years (range 1-12). About 35% of the 30 participants with HIV were female. No cross-contamination during QIAcube processing turned up in test extractions that ran a monoclonal T-cell line alongside 30 or so polyclonal samples. Broad study findings and their caveats: Because pre-ART samples had limited cell numbers, unsorted PBMC were profiled rather than sorted CD4+ and CD8+ T cells. The samples were dated from about 2004 to 2017, and the ART regimens that were used may be less effective than current ART regimens. HIV repertoires had narrower CDR3 length ranges than controls, and the network structure suggested an antigen-experienced repertoire that shifted only slightly toward naive after ART. Owing to limited PBMC availability, only the TCR beta chain was sequenced, without alpha chain pairing. Expanded TRB clones identified before ART initiation dominated the repertoire across all time points, though the dominance fluctuated and decreased in many PLHIV after ART. Inferences about post-ART repertoire changes were limited because no data were available on ART adherence, viral resistance or therapy changes. ART initiation was associated with a significant increase in TRB diversity, but diversity stayed significantly below transplant donor controls even after long-term ART.

Sequencing of the TRB variable region was done with the immunoSEQ hsTCRB v3.0 assay at survey level resolution. The target sequencing depth for TRB was roughly 35,000-55,000 T-cell genomes per sample. Pooled TRB libraries were sequenced on an Illumina MiSeq with a v3 150-cycle kit. In the original analysis: Repertoire analysis was performed in R inside a reproducible Nextflow workflow that covered QC, data transformation and analysis. Custom analyses were implemented in LymphoSeq2, an R package for AIRR-Seq data exploration. Four samples yielding fewer than 5000 total TRB sequences were excluded, leaving 188 analyzed HIV repertoires. Among the roughly 190 retained HIV repertoires, around 60 were collected before ART initiation and 120 to 130 were collected after ART initiation. Repertoires were downsampled to 5000 TRB nucleotide sequences, and summary statistics were averaged over 100 downsampling iterations. The analysis kept only TRB sequences whose CDR3 regions were at least seven amino acids long. Diversity was assessed using a clonality score derived from Shannon entropy and using the Gini coefficient. In repertoire networks, the top 5000 CDR3 amino acid sequences were linked whenever an edit distance of one separated two sequences. For TRB CDR3 amino acid sequences, antigen specificity groups and MHC restriction were predicted with GLIPH2. Known CMV, EBV, HIV or tissue antigen associations were flagged by matching CDR3 amino acid sequences against VDJdb and McPAS-TCR. Pre-ART, post-ART and control groups were compared with Wilcoxon signed-rank tests and Holm-Bonferroni correction. The table comes from immuneACCESS by way of TCRdb, which keeps in-frame sequences with V and J called. Part of the clones is missing from these tables; in studies checked, under half for an unresolved V gene and the rest for unknown reasons. That table gives V, J and clone size, and the DNA gave D and trimming. For this sample there are roughly 35,000 clones; approximately 85% appear just once. Of the sample, around 4.4% falls within the top ten clones.

Via the germline V gene, CDR1 is SGHRS and CDR2 YFSETQ. A distance of 11 bases separates the germline ends of V and J, which lose 4 bases and 1 base respectively. Including cysteine and phenylalanine, the CDR3 has 15 amino acids. The DNA shown is the 45-base CDR3, in frame from base 1. To be included, a participant needed at least one PBMC sample from before ART initiation plus at least two post-ART samples. Every participant with HIV received treatment in the United States of America. Before DNA extraction, cryopreserved samples of roughly 0.95-10 million PBMC were thawed and washed. At the time of the earliest PBMC sample for each participant with HIV, ages ranged from about 23 to 60 years. PBMC samples from each participant spanned 1-4 timepoints before ART initiation and 2-8 timepoints after ART initiation, with a median of 7 samples. For every participant, serial HIV viral load, CD4+ T-cell count, ART history and demographic data were obtained. Genomic DNA was extracted from unsorted PBMC with a Qiagen kit on a QIAcube, processed in batches of 12 samples.

The starting material was unsorted PBMCs, obtained about 3.5 years after starting antiretroviral therapy. This receptor chain uses TRBV5-1 and TRBJ2-2; the D region possibly corresponds to TRBD2 (6 bases align). The TCR was taken from a man aged 18 to 29 with HIV. The CDR3 protein is CASSQEGGNTGELFF. The nucleotide sequence reads as follows: TGCGCCAGCAGCCAAGAGGGAGGGAACACCGGGGAGCTGTTTTTT.